This T cell receptor (beta chain) comes out of a study of Ad26.COV2.S vaccination and SARS-CoV-2 variants. Described treatment: 15 to 20 received Ad26.COV2.S at low or high dose, single or two shots; about 5 received placebo; per-sample allocation not given. Sampling was performed 63 days after the first vaccine or placebo injection. This CDR3 region has 13 residues. Germline CDR1 and CDR2: SGHRS and YFSETQ. Trimming cost V 1 base and J 5 bases, with 9 bases left between them. Measured with immunoSEQ multiplex PCR; TCRdb has only the in-frame clones, and not every one. Counted here are around 340,000 clones, 75% to 90% occurring once; the ten biggest clones make up just under 5%.

The receptor was isolated from a person aged 18-60 years who received the Ad26.COV2.S COVID-19 vaccine or a placebo. The chain employs TRBV5-1 and TRBJ2-5; D remains unclear. The specimen was peripheral blood, collected in a trial of Ad26.COV2.S vaccine versus placebo. CDR3 loop: CASSLNPEETQYF. In nucleotides, the CDR3 is TGCGCCAGCAGCTTGAATCCCGAGGAGACCCAGTACTTC.